This record looks at one T cell receptor (beta chain) sequence and its context. Its antigen is not identified. The data derive from a study of shared clonotypes between healthy human individuals. The input for sorted-subset replicate PCRs was 200 ng DNA, approximately 30,000 T cell genomes. The table came from immunoSEQ multiplex PCR; TCRdb's copy has only in-frame clones and leaves some out. The repertoire holds 950,000 to 1,100,000 clones, with about 76% as singletons. Findings of the study overall: The study generally estimated greater richness for naive than memory subsets.

Material: memory CD4+ T cells sorted from blood. Subset noted: CD45RA-negative fraction. The sequence was collected from a man younger than 30 in good health.

CDR3 coding DNA: TGCAGCGTTGGGAAGCTAGCGGACTTTTCCAATGAGCAGTTCTTC. This codes for CSVGKLADFSNEQFF. J is TRBJ2-1 and V is TRBV29-1, with TRBD2 identical over 7 bases. J gave up 6 bases and V 4 bases, and 12 bases lay outside the gene matches. Germline CDR1 reads SQVTM; CDR2 reads ANQGSEA. This CDR3 region has 15 residues.